Presented here are 5 T cell receptor beta chains from one specimen sequenced in a study of T-cell memory formation after mild COVID-19. In TCRdb, the 5' RACE reads were re-called with MiXCR into one record per CDR3 protein. The data show 350,000 to 450,000 distinct CDR3 sequences, approximately 25% seen once. The specimen sequenced was PBMCs or a T cell subset sorted from them (not recorded which). All receptors derive from an adult woman who had mild COVID-19 (a few samples of this study predate the infection). Cell type and time point are not known.

The rearrangement joins TRBV6-5 to TRBJ2-7; D ambiguous. CDR3 length equals 14 residues. V was trimmed by 2 bases and J by 4 bases, leaving 12 bases between them. Per the germline V gene, CDR1 is MNHEY and CDR2 is SVGAGI. The CDR3 nucleotides are TGTGCCAGCAGTTACGTCGGTAGGCCGTACGAGCAGTACTTC. Translating gives CASSYVGRPYEQYF.

This clonotype has just a few counts. V and J are TRBV7-9 and TRBJ1-5, with 7 positions matching TRBD1. V dropped 6 bases and J dropped 2; count of bases not matched to a gene: 7. This CDR3 is 15 amino acids long. Germline lookup yields CDR1 SEHNR and CDR2 FQNEAQ (reference sequence). The CDR3 sequence is CASSPTGDGNQPQHF. The CDR3 nucleotides read TGTGCCAGCAGTCCCACAGGGGACGGCAATCAGCCCCAGCATTTT.

The J gene is TRBJ1-4, the V gene TRBV12-3 or TRBV12-4; D possibly corresponds to TRBD1 (5 bases). Trimming stripped 6 bases from V and 0 bases from J, with 11 bases between. The CDR3 totals 15 residues. The CDR3: CASRLTDATNEKLFF. DNA of the CDR3: TGTGCCAGCAGGTTGACAGATGCAACTAATGAAAAACTGTTTTTT.

This clonotype has a count of ten or more. The chain employs TRBV5-1 and TRBJ1-2; 9 bases align to TRBD1. The germline gives CDR1 SGHRS, CDR2 YFSETQ. The V and J ends lost 3 bases and 5 bases, in that order; junction bases with no gene match: 5. The CDR3 consists of 14 residues. DNA for the CDR3: TGCGCCAGCAGCTCGGAGGGGACAGGGTATGGCTACACCTTC. Its translation is CASSSEGTGYGYTF.

V gene TRBV7-9 combines with J gene TRBJ2-2; 8 bases align to TRBD1. V trimming: 4 bases; J trimming: 7 bases; junction bases outside the gene matches: 8. Germline V gene data show CDR1 as SEHNR and CDR2 as FQNEAQ (reference sequence). CDR3 length: 15 residues. The CDR3 is CASSSPTGVGGELFF. The DNA of the CDR3 is TGTGCCAGCAGCTCACCGACAGGGGTTGGCGGGGAGCTGTTTTTT.